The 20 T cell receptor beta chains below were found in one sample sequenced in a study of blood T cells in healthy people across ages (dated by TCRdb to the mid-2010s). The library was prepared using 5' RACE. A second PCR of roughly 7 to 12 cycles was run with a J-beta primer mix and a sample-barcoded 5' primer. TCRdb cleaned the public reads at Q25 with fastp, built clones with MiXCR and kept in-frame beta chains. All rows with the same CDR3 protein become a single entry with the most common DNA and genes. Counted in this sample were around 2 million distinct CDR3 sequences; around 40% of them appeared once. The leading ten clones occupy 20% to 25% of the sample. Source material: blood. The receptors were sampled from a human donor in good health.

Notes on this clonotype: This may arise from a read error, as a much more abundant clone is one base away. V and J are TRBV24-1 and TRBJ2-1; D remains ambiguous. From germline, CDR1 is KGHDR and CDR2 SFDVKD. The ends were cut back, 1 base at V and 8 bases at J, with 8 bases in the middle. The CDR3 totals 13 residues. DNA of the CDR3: TGTGCCACCAGTGATTTTAAGATAGATGAGCAGTTCTTC. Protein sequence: CATSDFKIDEQFF.

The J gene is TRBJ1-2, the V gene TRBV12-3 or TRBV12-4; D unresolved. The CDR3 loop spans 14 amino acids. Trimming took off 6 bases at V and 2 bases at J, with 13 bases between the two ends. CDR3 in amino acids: CASRRTGPNYGYTF. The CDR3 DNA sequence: TGTGCCAGCAGAAGAACTGGACCCAACTATGGCTACACCTTC.

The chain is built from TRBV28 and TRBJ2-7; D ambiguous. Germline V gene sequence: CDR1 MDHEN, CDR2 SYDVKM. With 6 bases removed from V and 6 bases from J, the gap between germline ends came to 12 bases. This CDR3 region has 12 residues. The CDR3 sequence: CASSPPGFEQYF. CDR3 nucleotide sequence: TGTGCCAGCAGCCCCCCCGGGTTCGAGCAGTACTTC.

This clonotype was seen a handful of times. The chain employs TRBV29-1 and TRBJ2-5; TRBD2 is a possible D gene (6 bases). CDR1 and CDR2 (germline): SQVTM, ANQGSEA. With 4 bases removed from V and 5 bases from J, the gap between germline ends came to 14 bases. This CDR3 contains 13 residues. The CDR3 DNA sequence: TGCAGCGTTGGATCGGGGAGCGGGGAGACCCAGTACTTC. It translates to CSVGSGSGETQYF. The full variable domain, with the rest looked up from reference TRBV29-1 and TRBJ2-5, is SAVISQKPSRDICQRGTSLTIQCQVDSQVTMMFWYRQQPGQSLTLIATANQGSEATYESGFVIDKFPISRPNLTFSTLTVSNMSPEDSSIYLCSVGSGSGETQYFGPGTRLLVL.

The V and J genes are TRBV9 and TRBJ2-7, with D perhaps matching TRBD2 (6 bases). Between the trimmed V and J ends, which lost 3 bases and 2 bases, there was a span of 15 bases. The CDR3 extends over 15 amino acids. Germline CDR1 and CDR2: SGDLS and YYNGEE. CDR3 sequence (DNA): TGTGCCAGCAGCGACGGGAGCCGGGACCCCTACGAGCAGTACTTC. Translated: CASSDGSRDPYEQYF. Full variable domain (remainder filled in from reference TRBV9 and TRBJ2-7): DSGVTQTPKHLITATGQRVTLRCSPRSGDLSVYWYQQSLDQGLQFLIQYYNGEERAKGNILERFSAQQFPDLHSELNLSSLELGDSALYFCASSDGSRDPYEQYFGPGTRLTVT.

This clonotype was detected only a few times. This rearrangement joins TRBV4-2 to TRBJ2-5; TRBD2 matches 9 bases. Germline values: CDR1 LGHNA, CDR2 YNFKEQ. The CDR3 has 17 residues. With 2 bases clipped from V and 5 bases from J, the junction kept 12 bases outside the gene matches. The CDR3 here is CASSQLSHGGGVETQYF. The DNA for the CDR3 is TGTGCCAGCAGCCAACTCTCCCACGGCGGGGGGGTGGAGACCCAGTACTTC.

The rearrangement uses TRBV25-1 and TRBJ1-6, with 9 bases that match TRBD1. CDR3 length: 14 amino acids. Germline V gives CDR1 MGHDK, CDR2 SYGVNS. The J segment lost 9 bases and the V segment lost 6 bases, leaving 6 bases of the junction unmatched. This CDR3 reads CASRLQGAGSPLHF. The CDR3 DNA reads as TGTGCCAGCAGATTACAGGGGGCTGGTTCACCCCTCCACTTT.

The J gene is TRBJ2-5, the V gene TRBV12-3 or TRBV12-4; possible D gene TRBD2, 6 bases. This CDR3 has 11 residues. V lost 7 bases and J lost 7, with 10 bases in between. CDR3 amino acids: CASTSGGTQYF. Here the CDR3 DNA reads TGTGCCAGCACCTCCGGGGGGACCCAGTACTTC.

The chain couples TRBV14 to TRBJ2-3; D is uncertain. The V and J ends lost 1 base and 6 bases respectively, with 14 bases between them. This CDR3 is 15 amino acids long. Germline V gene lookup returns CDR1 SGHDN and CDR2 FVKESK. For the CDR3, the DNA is TGTGCCAGCAGCCAAGTTACCTCAGCATTTGATACGCAGTATTTT. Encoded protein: CASSQVTSAFDTQYF.

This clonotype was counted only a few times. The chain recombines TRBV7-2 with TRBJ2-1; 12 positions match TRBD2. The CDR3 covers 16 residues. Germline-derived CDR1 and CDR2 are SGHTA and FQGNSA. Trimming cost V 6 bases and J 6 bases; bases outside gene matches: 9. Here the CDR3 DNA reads TGTGCCAGCAGTCAGACTAGCGGGGGATTCGGCAATGAGCAGTTCTTC. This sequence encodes CASSQTSGGFGNEQFF.

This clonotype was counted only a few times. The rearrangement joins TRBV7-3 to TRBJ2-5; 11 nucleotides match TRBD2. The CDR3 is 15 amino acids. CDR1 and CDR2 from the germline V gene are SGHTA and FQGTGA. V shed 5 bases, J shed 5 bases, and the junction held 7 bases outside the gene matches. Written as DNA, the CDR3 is TGTGCCAGCAGCCGACTAGCGGGGACGAGGGAGACCCAGTACTTC. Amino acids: CASSRLAGTRETQYF.

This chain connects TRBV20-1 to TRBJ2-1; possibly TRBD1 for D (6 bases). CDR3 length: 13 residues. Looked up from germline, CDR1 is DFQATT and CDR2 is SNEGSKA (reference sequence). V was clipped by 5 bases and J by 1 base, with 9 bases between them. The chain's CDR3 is CSAVRGSYNEQFF. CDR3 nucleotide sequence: TGCAGTGCTGTCAGGGGATCCTACAATGAGCAGTTCTTC.

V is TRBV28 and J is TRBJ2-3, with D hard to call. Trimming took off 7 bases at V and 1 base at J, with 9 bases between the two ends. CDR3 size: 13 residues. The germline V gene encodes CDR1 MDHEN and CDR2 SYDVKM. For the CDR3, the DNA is TGTGCCAGCATCTCCCCGGGCACAGATACGCAGTATTTT. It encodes CASISPGTDTQYF.

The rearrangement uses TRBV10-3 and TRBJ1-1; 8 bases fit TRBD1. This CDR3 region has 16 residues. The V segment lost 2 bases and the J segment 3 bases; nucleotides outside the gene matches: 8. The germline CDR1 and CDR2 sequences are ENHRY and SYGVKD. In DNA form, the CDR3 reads TGTGCCATCAGTGAGACAGGACAGGGTATGGACACTGAAGCTTTCTTT. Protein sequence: CAISETGQGMDTEAFF.

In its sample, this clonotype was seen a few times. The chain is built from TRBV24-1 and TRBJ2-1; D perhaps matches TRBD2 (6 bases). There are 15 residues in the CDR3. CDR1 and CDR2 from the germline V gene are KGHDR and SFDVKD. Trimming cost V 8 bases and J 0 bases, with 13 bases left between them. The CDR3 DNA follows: TGTGCCACCACCGGAGGGCGTAGCTCCTACAATGAGCAGTTCTTC. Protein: CATTGGRSSYNEQFF.

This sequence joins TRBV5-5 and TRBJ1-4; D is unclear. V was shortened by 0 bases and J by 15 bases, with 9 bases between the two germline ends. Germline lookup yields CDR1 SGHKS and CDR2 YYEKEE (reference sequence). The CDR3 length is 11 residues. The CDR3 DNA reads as TGTGCCAGCAGCTTGGAAAGGGCGTTGTTTTTT. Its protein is CASSLERALFF. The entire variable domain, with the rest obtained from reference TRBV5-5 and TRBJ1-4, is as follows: DAGVTQSPTHLIKTRGQQVTLRCSPISGHKSVSWYQQVLGQGPQFIFQYYEKEERGRGNFPDRFSARQFPNYSSELNVNALLLGDSALYLCASSLERALFFGSGTQLSVL.

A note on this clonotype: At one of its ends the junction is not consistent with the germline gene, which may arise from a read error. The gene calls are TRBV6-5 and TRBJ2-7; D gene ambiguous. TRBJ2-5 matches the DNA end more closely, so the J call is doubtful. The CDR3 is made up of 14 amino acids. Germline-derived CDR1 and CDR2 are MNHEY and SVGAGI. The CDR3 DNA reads TGTGCCGGCAGTTTCGACCGTATTCAAGAGACCCAGTACTTC. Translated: CAGSFDRIQETQYF.

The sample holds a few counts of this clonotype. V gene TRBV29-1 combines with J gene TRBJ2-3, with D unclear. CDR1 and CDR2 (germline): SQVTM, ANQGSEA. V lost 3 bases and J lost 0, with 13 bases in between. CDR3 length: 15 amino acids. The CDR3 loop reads CSVEGLWASTDTQYF. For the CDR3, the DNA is TGCAGCGTTGAGGGTCTGTGGGCTAGCACAGATACGCAGTATTTT.

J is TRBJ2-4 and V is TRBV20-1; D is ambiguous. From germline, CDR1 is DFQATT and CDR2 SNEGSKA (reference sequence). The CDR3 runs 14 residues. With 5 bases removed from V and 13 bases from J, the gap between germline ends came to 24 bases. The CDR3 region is CSALPTRYYNEQYF. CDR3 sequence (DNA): TGCAGTGCTCTTCCTACGCGGTACTACAATGAGCAGTACTTC.

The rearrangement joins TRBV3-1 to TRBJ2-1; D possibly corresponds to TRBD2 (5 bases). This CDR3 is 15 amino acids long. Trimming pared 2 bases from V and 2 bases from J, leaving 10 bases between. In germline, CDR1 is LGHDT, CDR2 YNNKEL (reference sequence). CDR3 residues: CASSQLGLAYNEQFF. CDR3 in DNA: TGTGCCAGCAGCCAATTAGGACTCGCCTACAATGAGCAGTTCTTC.